One and the same sample provided the 4 T cell receptor beta chains below, sequenced in a study of cytomegalovirus exposure and HLA in healthy donors. Vbeta (60) and Jbeta (13) primers were used in the PCR. Sequenced by immunoSEQ multiplex PCR; TCRdb stores in-frame clones only, minus some. The sample has approximately 240,000 clones; approximately 82% are singletons. Sequencing used PBMCs. These receptors were taken from a woman aged 40 to 50 in good health and CMV-seronegative.

J is TRBJ2-7 and V is TRBV14; D may be TRBD1 (6 bases). Deletions cut 6 bases from V and 4 bases from J, with 19 bases between. The CDR3 extends over 15 amino acids. Germline values: CDR1 SGHDN, CDR2 FVKESK. In nucleotides, the CDR3 is TGTGCCAGCAGTTCCCCCCGGACAGCTCCTTACGAGCAGTACTTC. Amino acid sequence: CASSSPRTAPYEQYF.

The V and J genes are TRBV25-1 and TRBJ1-4; the D is unclear. Germline V gene lookup returns CDR1 MGHDK and CDR2 SYGVNS. Trimming removed 7 bases from V and 6 bases from J, with 15 bases in between. This CDR3 has 14 residues. The CDR3 DNA sequence: TGTGCCAGCAAATTTGGCGGATCCTATGAAAAACTGTTTTTT. The encoded protein is CASKFGGSYEKLFF.

The chain combines TRBV2 with TRBJ2-3; 9 positions agree with TRBD1. This CDR3 comprises 15 residues. Germline V gives CDR1 SNHLY, CDR2 FYNNEI. With V trimmed by 5 bases and J by 6 bases, 9 bases remained unmatched. CDR3 amino acids: CASSYPGQGYDTQYF. The CDR3 region has the DNA TGTGCCAGCAGTTATCCGGGACAGGGATACGATACGCAGTATTTT.

The gene calls are TRBV20-1 and TRBJ1-1, with 7 bases fitting TRBD1. With 4 bases clipped from V and 5 bases from J, the junction kept 1 base outside the gene matches. The CDR3 has 11 amino acids. Germline CDR1 and CDR2: DFQATT and SNEGSKA (reference sequence). The CDR3 region has the DNA TGCAGTGCTAAGGGGGCAACTGAAGCTTTCTTT. It encodes CSAKGATEAFF.